This T cell receptor (beta chain) originates from a study of T cells in Graves' hyperthyroidism and ophthalmopathy. Findings of the study overall: A 13 V-J model separated ophthalmopathy from stable hyperthyroidism. In the blood, most expanded thyroid clonotypes above 0.001 appeared as well.

Authors of the study amplified TCR beta CDR3 regions from RNA transcripts. The HTBI primer set drove a first-round RT-PCR of the TCR CDR3. TCRdb analysed the multiplex PCR reads with MiXCR anew, one entry per CDR3 protein. The repertoire has some 380,000 distinct CDR3 sequences, approximately 12% of them found once; the top ten carry less than 25%. This clonotype was detected only a few times. What it binds is unknown. The CDR3 contains 12 residues. Germline values: CDR1 MNHNS, CDR2 SASEGT. Trimming shortened V by 6 bases and J by 5 bases, and 10 bases separated the two germline ends. On the basis of clinical symptoms, serum thyroxine and TRAb, thyroid ultrasound and orbital computed tomography, diagnoses were made.

The source material was blood. The clonotype was recovered from a man younger than 45 with Graves' hyperthyroidism that later progressed to Graves' ophthalmopathy. V is TRBV6-1 and J is TRBJ2-5; possibly TRBD2 for D (6 bases). CDR3 protein: CASRAGGETQYF. The CDR3 DNA reads TGTGCCAGCAGAGCTGGGGGGGAGACCCAGTACTTC.